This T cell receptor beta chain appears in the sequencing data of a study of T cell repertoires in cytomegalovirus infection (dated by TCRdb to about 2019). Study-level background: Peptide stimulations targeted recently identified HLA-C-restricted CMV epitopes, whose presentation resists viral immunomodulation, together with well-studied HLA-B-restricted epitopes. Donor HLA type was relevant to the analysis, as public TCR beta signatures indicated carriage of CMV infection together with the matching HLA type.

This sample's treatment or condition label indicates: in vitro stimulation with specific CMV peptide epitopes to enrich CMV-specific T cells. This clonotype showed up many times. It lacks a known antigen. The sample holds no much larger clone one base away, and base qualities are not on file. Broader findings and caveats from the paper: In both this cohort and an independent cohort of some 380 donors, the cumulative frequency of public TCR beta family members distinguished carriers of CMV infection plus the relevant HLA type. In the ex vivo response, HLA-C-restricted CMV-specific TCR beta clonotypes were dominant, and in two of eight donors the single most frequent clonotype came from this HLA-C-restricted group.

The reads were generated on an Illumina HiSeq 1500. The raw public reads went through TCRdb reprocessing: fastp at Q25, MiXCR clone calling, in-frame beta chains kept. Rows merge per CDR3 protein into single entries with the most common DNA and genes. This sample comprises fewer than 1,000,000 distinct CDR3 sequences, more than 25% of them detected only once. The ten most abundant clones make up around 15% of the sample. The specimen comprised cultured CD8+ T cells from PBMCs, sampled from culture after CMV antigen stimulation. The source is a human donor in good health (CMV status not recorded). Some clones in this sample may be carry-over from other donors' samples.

The CDR3: CASSTQARDGDGYSNQPQHF. The nucleotide sequence is given as TGTGCCAGCAGCACGCAGGCCCGGGACGGCGACGGGTATAGCAATCAGCCCCAGCATTTT. This chain joins TRBV7-9 to TRBJ1-5; a tentative D match to TRBD1 spans 5 bases. CDR1 and CDR2 are read off the germline V gene (reference sequence) as SEHNR and FQNEAQ. At the junction V is shortened by 5 bases and J by 0 bases, with 26 bases in between. Inclusive of the bounding cysteine and phenylalanine, the CDR3 is 20 residues long. Just CDR3 DNA is preserved here, 60 bases in frame from base 1. With all but the CDR3 taken from the reference TRBV7-9 and TRBJ1-5 genes, the full variable domain is: DTGVSQNPRHKITKRGQNVTFRCDPISEHNRLYWYRQTLGQGPEFLTYFQNEAQLEKSRLLSDRFSAERPKGSFSTLEIQRTEQGDSAMYLCASSTQARDGDGYSNQPQHFGDGTRLSIL.